The 29 T cell receptor beta chains given below trace back to one sample, sequenced in a study of blood T cells in healthy people across ages. Next came a second PCR, run for about 7 to 11 cycles, which used a sample-barcoded 5' primer along with a J-beta primer mix. A single record per CDR3 protein comes from TCRdb applying MiXCR to the 5' RACE reads. The data contain fewer than 950,000 distinct CDR3 sequences, 53% of them singletons. Material: blood. These receptors were collected from a man older than 75 in good health.

The chain combines TRBV6-6 with TRBJ2-1; 7 bases agree with TRBD2. Germline V gene data show CDR1 as MNHNY and CDR2 as SVGAGI (reference sequence). The CDR3 is 14 residues long. The V and J ends lost 6 bases and 3 bases, in that order; junction bases with no gene match: 5. CDR3 sequence: CASSYGLVYNEQFF. In DNA form, the CDR3 reads TGTGCCAGCAGCTACGGACTAGTCTACAATGAGCAGTTCTTC.

This clonotype came up many times. V is TRBV20-1 and J is TRBJ2-3; 9 positions match TRBD1. The germline gives CDR1 DFQATT, CDR2 SNEGSKA (reference sequence). The V gene end was trimmed by 0 bases and the J gene end by 4 bases; junction bases not matched to a gene: 5. The CDR3 has 15 residues. The CDR3 DNA follows: TGCAGTGCTAGAGACGACAGGGGGAACGCAGATACGCAGTATTTT. Amino acid sequence: CSARDDRGNADTQYF.

This clonotype has only a few counts. The J gene is TRBJ2-7, the V gene TRBV7-2; D is possibly TRBD2 (6 bases). This CDR3 spans 14 amino acids. The germline gives CDR1 SGHTA, CDR2 FQGNSA. Trimming cost V 5 bases and J 0 bases, with 11 bases left between them. The CDR3 sequence: CASSLRGNSYEQYF. The DNA of the CDR3 is TGTGCCAGCAGCCTACGGGGGAACTCCTACGAGCAGTACTTC. Using reference TRBV7-2 and TRBJ2-7 for the parts outside the CDR3, the full variable domain is GAGVSQSPSNKVTEKGKDVELRCDPISGHTALYWYRQSLGQGLEFLIYFQGNSAPDKSGLPSDRFSAERTGGSVSTLTIQRTQQEDSAVYLCASSLRGNSYEQYFGPGTRLTVT.

The rearrangement joins TRBV29-1 to TRBJ1-2; TRBD1 matches at 10 bases. The germline V gene encodes CDR1 SQVTM and CDR2 ANQGSEA. J lost 6 bases, V lost 7 bases, and 2 bases had no gene match. The CDR3 has 11 residues. The chain's CDR3 is CSGGQGDGYTF. The DNA of the CDR3 is TGCAGCGGCGGACAGGGGGATGGCTACACCTTC.

V is TRBV10-3 and J is TRBJ2-3; 7 bases are a match to TRBD1. This CDR3 contains 16 residues. After removal of 6 bases from V and 0 bases from J, the junction contained 9 bases not matched to a gene. Germline V gene sequence: CDR1 ENHRY, CDR2 SYGVKD. CDR3 residues: CAISFKQGHSTDTQYF. The CDR3 coding sequence is TGTGCCATCAGCTTTAAACAGGGGCACAGCACAGATACGCAGTATTTT.

This chain uses TRBV28 with TRBJ2-1, with a weak D call TRBD2 (5 bases). Germline V CDR1 and CDR2: MDHEN, SYDVKM. CDR3 size: 12 residues. The V gene lost 1 base and the J gene lost 8 bases, with 6 bases spanning the gap. The CDR3 nucleotides read TGTGCCAGCAGTTTATTGGGAGATGAGCAGTTCTTC. This gives the protein CASSLLGDEQFF.

This chain links TRBV24-1 with TRBJ2-1, with 13 positions matching TRBD2. The CDR3 sequence is 17 residues long. In germline, CDR1 is KGHDR, CDR2 SFDVKD. Trimming cost V 4 bases and J 5 bases; bases outside gene matches: 7. CDR3: CATSDPPGTSGDNEQFF. The DNA for the CDR3 is TGTGCCACCAGTGACCCTCCCGGGACTAGCGGGGACAATGAGCAGTTCTTC.

The chain uses TRBV7-3 and TRBJ1-1; 11 bases are shared with TRBD1. V trimming: 3 bases; J trimming: 6 bases; junction bases outside the gene matches: 3. This CDR3 region has 14 residues. The germline V gene encodes CDR1 SGHTA and CDR2 FQGTGA. The CDR3 DNA follows: TGTGCCAGCAGCTTTGGGGGACAGGGGGCTGAAGCTTTCTTT. Its translation: CASSFGGQGAEAFF.

This clonotype was observed a few times. The chain links TRBV12-3 or TRBV12-4 to TRBJ2-2; 7 bases are a match to TRBD2. With 2 bases clipped from V and 3 bases from J, the junction kept 6 bases outside the gene matches. The length of the CDR3 is 16 residues. The CDR3 here is CASSLPAGIHTGELFF. The DNA of the CDR3 is TGTGCCAGCAGTTTACCAGCGGGGATTCACACCGGGGAGCTGTTTTTT.

V gene TRBV10-3 combines with J gene TRBJ1-6; D unresolved. The germline CDR1 and CDR2 sequences are ENHRY and SYGVKD. Trimming removed 4 bases from V and 5 bases from J, with 9 bases in between. This CDR3 spans 14 amino acids. The CDR3 region has the DNA TGTGCCATCAGTGTAGGAACAGATAATTCACCCCTCCACTTT. This sequence encodes CAISVGTDNSPLHF.

This sequence joins TRBV29-1 and TRBJ2-7; D not resolved. CDR1 and CDR2 from the germline V gene are SQVTM and ANQGSEA. The CDR3 covers 12 residues. V shed 4 bases and J shed 3 bases, with 10 bases lying between them. CDR3: CSVADGVYEQYF. The DNA for the CDR3 is TGCAGCGTTGCGGACGGCGTCTACGAGCAGTACTTC.

V gene TRBV28 combines with J gene TRBJ2-1; TRBD2 matches 12 bases. The CDR3 is 15 amino acids. Trimming took 6 bases from V and 7 from J; bases not matched to a gene: 7. Germline V gene data show CDR1 as MDHEN and CDR2 as SYDVKM. This chain's CDR3 is CASRPTSGRLNEQFF. CDR3 bases: TGTGCCAGCAGGCCAACTAGCGGGAGGTTGAATGAGCAGTTCTTC.

This sequence joins TRBV7-9 and TRBJ1-1, with 12 bases fitting TRBD1. Germline V lookup: CDR1 SEHNR, CDR2 FQNEAQ (reference sequence). This CDR3 is 18 amino acids long. Germline trimming cut 1 base from V and 0 bases from J; bases unmatched to any gene: 6. The CDR3 sequence: CASSLGGTGGSMNTEAFF. CDR3 sequence (DNA): TGTGCCAGCAGCTTAGGAGGGACAGGGGGCTCCATGAACACTGAAGCTTTCTTT.

The chain recombines TRBV28 with TRBJ2-7, with 8 bases that match TRBD1. The CDR3 contains 15 residues. CDR1 is MDHEN, CDR2 SYDVKM, per germline. Trimming cost V 3 bases and J 2 bases; bases outside gene matches: 6. The CDR3 region is CASSFSGTGAYEQYF. CDR3 coding DNA: TGTGCCAGCAGTTTCTCGGGGACAGGAGCCTACGAGCAGTACTTC.

This clonotype has a handful of counts. This chain connects TRBV20-1 to TRBJ1-1, with 9 nucleotides matching TRBD1. With 1 base clipped from V and 8 bases from J, the junction kept 5 bases outside the gene matches. The CDR3 contains 13 residues. The germline gives CDR1 DFQATT, CDR2 SNEGSKA (reference sequence). CDR3 DNA: TGCAGTGCTAGAGCCGCGGACAGGGGAGAAGCTTTCTTT. As protein: CSARAADRGEAFF.

The CDR3 sequence: CSASPHAGREQYF. CDR3 bases: TGCAGTGCTAGCCCCCATGCGGGGCGCGAGCAGTACTTC. This chain connects TRBV20-1 to TRBJ2-7; D might be TRBD2 (6 bases). The CDR3 runs 13 residues. Germline V lookup: CDR1 DFQATT, CDR2 SNEGSKA (reference sequence). With 3 bases removed from V and 6 bases from J, the gap between germline ends came to 15 bases.

This clonotype was recorded a few times. This chain links TRBV5-1 with TRBJ1-2, with D perhaps TRBD1 (5 bases). CDR1 and CDR2 from the germline V gene are SGHRS and YFSETQ. This CDR3 region has 13 residues. Trimming pared 4 bases from V and 8 bases from J, leaving 15 bases between. The CDR3 region is CASSDRQPGGYTF. The CDR3 DNA sequence: TGCGCCAGCAGCGACAGACAGCCCGGGGGCTACACCTTC.

In DNA, the CDR3 is TGTGCCAGCAGCCAAGATCTGAACACTGAAGCTTTCTTT. Protein: CASSQDLNTEAFF. The chain employs TRBV14 and TRBJ1-1; the D is unclear. Germline CDR1 is SGHDN and CDR2 is FVKESK. The CDR3 has 13 amino acids. Between the trimmed V and J ends, which lost 0 bases and 0 bases, there was a span of 2 bases.

The J gene is TRBJ1-5, the V gene TRBV6-1; D unclear. The CDR3 consists of 15 residues. Trimming took off 1 base at V and 2 bases at J, with 9 bases between the two ends. The germline CDR1 and CDR2 sequences are MNHNS and SASEGT. In DNA, the CDR3 is TGTGCCAGCAGTGAAGGGCAGGATCGCAATCAGCCCCAGCATTTT. Translated, it gives CASSEGQDRNQPQHF.

This chain links TRBV28 with TRBJ1-2, with 7 bases lining up with TRBD1. Trimming at V came to 11 bases and at J to 5 bases, leaving 11 bases not matched to a gene. The CDR3 spans 13 residues. The germline V gene encodes CDR1 MDHEN and CDR2 SYDVKM. The CDR3 here is CALAGRGGYGYTF. The CDR3 DNA is TGTGCCCTGGCGGGCAGGGGGGGTTATGGCTACACCTTC.

V and J are TRBV2 and TRBJ2-5, with D tentatively TRBD2 (6 bases). The germline CDR1 and CDR2 sequences are SNHLY and FYNNEI. Trimming took 8 bases from V and 0 from J, leaving 10 bases between them. The CDR3 sequence is 13 residues long. CDR3 in amino acids: CASRRDYQETQYF. CDR3 DNA sequence: TGTGCCAGCCGTAGGGACTACCAAGAGACCCAGTACTTC.

The CDR3 nucleotides are TGTGCCAGCAGCCCGAGCTTAGGGTACAATGAGCAGTTCTTC. Encoded protein: CASSPSLGYNEQFF. The rearrangement links TRBV3-1 to TRBJ2-1; D remains unclear. Trimming left V 4 bases short and J 4 bases short, with 11 bases between. Germline values: CDR1 LGHDT, CDR2 YNNKEL (reference sequence). The CDR3 contains 14 residues.

This chain connects TRBV25-1 to TRBJ1-1; 7 bases agree with TRBD1. Germline V gives CDR1 MGHDK, CDR2 SYGVNS. The CDR3 has 13 residues. Trimming took 7 bases from V and 4 from J; bases not matched to a gene: 6. This CDR3 is CASIRTGGTEAFF. The CDR3 region has the DNA TGTGCCAGCATCCGGACAGGAGGCACTGAAGCTTTCTTT.

The chain recombines TRBV5-1 with TRBJ2-2; weak D call: TRBD1 (5 bases). V was cut by 0 bases and J by 1 base, with 19 bases left in between. This CDR3 has 19 amino acids. The germline gives CDR1 SGHRS, CDR2 YFSETQ. The CDR3 protein is CASSLGQWAAERNTGELFF. For the CDR3, the DNA is TGCGCCAGCAGCTTGGGACAGTGGGCGGCGGAGAGGAACACCGGGGAGCTGTTTTTT.

This clonotype was detected a few times. The chain links TRBV6-6 to TRBJ1-1; perhaps TRBD1 as D (6 bases). Trimming pared 0 bases from V and 5 bases from J, leaving 13 bases between. CDR3 length: 15 residues. Germline lookup yields CDR1 MNHNY and CDR2 SVGAGI (reference sequence). The CDR3 loop reads CASSYSETGGTEAFF. CDR3 bases: TGTGCCAGCAGTTACTCGGAGACAGGAGGTACTGAAGCTTTCTTT.

The V and J genes are TRBV7-2 and TRBJ1-2, with 9 bases identical to TRBD1. The CDR3 covers 16 residues. After removal of 8 bases from V and 4 bases from J, the junction contained 14 bases not matched to a gene. Looked up from germline, CDR1 is SGHTA and CDR2 is FQGNSA. The CDR3 DNA is TGTGCCAGCGGACAGGGGCTCCCTGATGTTAGCTATGGCTACACCTTC. It translates to CASGQGLPDVSYGYTF.

The gene calls are TRBV4-1 and TRBJ2-1; 8 bases are a match to TRBD2. The V gene's germline CDR1 is MGHRA and CDR2 YSYEKL. The CDR3 contains 16 residues. The junction had 5 bases not matched to a gene; V was cut back by 4 bases and J by 0 bases. The CDR3 protein is CASSRAGTSSYNEQFF. The CDR3 DNA reads TGCGCCAGCAGCCGTGCTGGGACTAGCTCCTACAATGAGCAGTTCTTC.

The CDR3 coding sequence is TGTGCCAGCAGCTTCCTCAGCAGGGACTACGAGCAGTACTTC. As protein: CASSFLSRDYEQYF. The chain recombines TRBV7-9 with TRBJ2-5; D is perhaps TRBD1 (5 bases). The last part of the DNA fits TRBJ2-7 better; the J call may be wrong. Germline V gene data show CDR1 as SEHNR and CDR2 as FQNEAQ (reference sequence). The CDR3 loop spans 14 amino acids.

The chain combines TRBV20-1 with TRBJ1-5; 8 bases are a match to TRBD1. Trimming at V came to 5 bases and at J to 7 bases, leaving 4 bases not matched to a gene. The CDR3 totals 12 residues. CDR1 is DFQATT and CDR2 is SNEGSKA in the germline V gene (reference sequence). CDR3 sequence reads: CSALDRGQPQHF. The CDR3 bases are TGCAGTGCTCTTGACAGGGGCCAGCCCCAGCATTTT.